A single sample gave rise to the 4 T cell receptor beta chains below, sequenced in a study of T cell repertoires and HLA-DP antigens. TCRdb keeps only in-frame clones here, not all; method: immunoSEQ multiplex PCR. Of around 2,000 clones listed, 78% were seen once; the top ten hold around 28%. After approximately 15 days, CD4+ cells were restimulated 20 to 25 h with the same allogeneic DPB1. Retrovirally transduced HeLa cells with HLA-DPA1/DPB1, HLA-DM, invariant chain and CD80 served as stimulators. The material sequenced was CD137- CD4+ T cells from cultured PBMCs. The receptors derive from a woman aged 18-35 years in good health and CMV-seronegative.

In its sample, this clone was seen a few times. The rearrangement links TRBV5-1 to TRBJ2-7; 13 nucleotides line up with TRBD2. There are 15 residues in the CDR3. With V trimmed by 3 bases and J by 6 bases, 6 bases remained unmatched. Germline V gene data show CDR1 as SGHRS and CDR2 as YFSETQ. CDR3 loop: CASSSRLAGGGEQYF. The CDR3 nucleotides read TGCGCCAGCAGCTCTCGACTAGCGGGAGGAGGCGAGCAGTACTTC.

The chain couples TRBV5-5 to TRBJ2-7; D could derive from TRBD1 or TRBD2 (5 bases each). The germline V gene has CDR1 SGHKS and CDR2 YYEKEE (reference sequence). With 3 bases removed from V and 4 bases from J, the gap between germline ends came to 14 bases. The CDR3 runs to 14 residues. CDR3 sequence: CASSSVGVAYEQYF. DNA for the CDR3: TGTGCCAGCAGCTCTGTGGGGGTGGCATACGAGCAGTACTTC.

The chain links TRBV19 to TRBJ2-1; 10 bases line up with TRBD1. Germline CDR1 LNHDA, CDR2 SQIVND (reference sequence). J lost 7 bases, V lost 7 bases, and 10 bases had no gene match. The CDR3 runs 15 residues. CDR3 DNA sequence: TGTGCCAGTACACCGAGGGACAGGGGAACGAATGAGCAGTTCTTC. Translating it yields CASTPRDRGTNEQFF.

The CDR3 sequence: CASSTGATIYNSPLHF. Here the CDR3 DNA reads TGTGCCAGCAGTACCGGGGCCACCATCTATAATTCACCCCTCCACTTT. V and J are TRBV27 and TRBJ1-6; possible D gene TRBD1, 5 bases. The germline V gene encodes CDR1 MNHEY and CDR2 SMNVEV (reference sequence). With 5 bases removed from V and 3 bases from J, the gap between germline ends came to 14 bases. The CDR3 contains 16 residues.